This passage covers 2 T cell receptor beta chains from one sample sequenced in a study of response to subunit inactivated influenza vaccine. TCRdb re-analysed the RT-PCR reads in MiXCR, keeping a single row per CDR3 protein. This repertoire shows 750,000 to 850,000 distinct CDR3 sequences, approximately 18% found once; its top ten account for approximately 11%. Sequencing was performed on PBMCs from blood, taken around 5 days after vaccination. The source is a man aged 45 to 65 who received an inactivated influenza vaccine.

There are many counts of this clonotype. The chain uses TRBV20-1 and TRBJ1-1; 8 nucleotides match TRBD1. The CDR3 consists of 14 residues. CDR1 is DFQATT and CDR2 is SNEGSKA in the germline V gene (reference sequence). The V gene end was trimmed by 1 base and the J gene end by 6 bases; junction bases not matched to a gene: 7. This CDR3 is CSARGQGNSAEAFF. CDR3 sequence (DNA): TGCAGTGCTAGAGGACAGGGGAATAGCGCTGAAGCTTTCTTT.

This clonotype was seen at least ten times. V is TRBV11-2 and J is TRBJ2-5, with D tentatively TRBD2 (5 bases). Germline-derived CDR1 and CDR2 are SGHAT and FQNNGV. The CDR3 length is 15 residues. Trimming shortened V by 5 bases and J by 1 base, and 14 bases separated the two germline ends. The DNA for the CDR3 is TGTGCCAGCAGCCCCTCATTAGCGTTCCAAGAGACCCAGTACTTC. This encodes CASSPSLAFQETQYF.